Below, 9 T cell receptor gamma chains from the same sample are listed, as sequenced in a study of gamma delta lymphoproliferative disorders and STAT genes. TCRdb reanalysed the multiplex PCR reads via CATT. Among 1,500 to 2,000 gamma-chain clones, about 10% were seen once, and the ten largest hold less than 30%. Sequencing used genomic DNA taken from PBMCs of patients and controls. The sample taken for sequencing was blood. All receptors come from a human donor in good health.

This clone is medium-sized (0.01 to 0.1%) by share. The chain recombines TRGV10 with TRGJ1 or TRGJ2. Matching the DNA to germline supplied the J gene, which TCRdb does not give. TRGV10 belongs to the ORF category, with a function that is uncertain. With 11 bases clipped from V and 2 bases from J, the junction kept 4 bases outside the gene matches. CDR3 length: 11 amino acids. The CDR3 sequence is CAAVDYYKKLF. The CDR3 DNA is TGTGCTGCGGTTGATTATTATAAGAAACTCTTT.

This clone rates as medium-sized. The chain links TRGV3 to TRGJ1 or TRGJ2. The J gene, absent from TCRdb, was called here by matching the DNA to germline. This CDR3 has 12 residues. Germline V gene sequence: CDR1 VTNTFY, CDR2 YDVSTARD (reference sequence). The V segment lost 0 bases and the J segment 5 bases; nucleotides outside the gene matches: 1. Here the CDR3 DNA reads TGTGCCACCTGGGACAGGGATTATAAGAAACTCTTT. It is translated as CATWDRDYKKLF.

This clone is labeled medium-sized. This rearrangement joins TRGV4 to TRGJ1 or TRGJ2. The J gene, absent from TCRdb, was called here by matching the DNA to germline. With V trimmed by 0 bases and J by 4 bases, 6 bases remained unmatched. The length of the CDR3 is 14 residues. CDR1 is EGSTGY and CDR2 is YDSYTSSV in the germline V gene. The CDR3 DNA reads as TGTGCCACCTGGGATGGGGAAATGTATTATAAGAAACTCTTT. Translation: CATWDGEMYYKKLF.

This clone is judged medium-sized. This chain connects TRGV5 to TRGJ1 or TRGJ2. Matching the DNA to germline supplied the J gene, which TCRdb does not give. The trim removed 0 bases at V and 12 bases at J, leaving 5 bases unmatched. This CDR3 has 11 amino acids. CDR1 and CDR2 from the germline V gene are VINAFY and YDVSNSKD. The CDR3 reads CATWDRHGKLF. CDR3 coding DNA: TGTGCCACCTGGGACAGGCATGGGAAACTCTTT.

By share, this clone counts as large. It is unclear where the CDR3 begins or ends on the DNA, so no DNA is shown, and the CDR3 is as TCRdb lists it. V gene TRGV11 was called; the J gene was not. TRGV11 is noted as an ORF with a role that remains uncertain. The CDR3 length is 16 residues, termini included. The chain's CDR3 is CTTVPAGLGTYYKKLF.

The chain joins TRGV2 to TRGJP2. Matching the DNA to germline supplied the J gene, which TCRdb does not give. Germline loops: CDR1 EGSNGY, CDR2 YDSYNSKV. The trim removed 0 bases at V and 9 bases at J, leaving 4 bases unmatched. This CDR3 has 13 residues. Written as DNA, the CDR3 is TGTGCCACCTGGGACGGGCATAATTGGATCAAGACGTTT. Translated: CATWDGHNWIKTF.

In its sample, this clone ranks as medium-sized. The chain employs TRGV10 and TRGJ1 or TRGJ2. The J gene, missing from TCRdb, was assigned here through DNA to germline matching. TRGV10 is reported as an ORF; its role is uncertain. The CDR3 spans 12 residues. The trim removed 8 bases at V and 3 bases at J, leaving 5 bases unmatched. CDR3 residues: CAAWDLYYKKLF. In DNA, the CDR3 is TGTGCTGCGTGGGATCTTTATTATAAGAAACTCTTT.

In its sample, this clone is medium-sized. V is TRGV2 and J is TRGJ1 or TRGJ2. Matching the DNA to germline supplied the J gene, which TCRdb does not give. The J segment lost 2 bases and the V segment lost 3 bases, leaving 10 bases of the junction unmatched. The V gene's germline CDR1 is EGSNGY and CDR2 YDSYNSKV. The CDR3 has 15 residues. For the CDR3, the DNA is TGTGCCACCTGGGACAAGACAAGGTATTATTATAAGAAACTCTTT. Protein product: CATWDKTRYYYKKLF.

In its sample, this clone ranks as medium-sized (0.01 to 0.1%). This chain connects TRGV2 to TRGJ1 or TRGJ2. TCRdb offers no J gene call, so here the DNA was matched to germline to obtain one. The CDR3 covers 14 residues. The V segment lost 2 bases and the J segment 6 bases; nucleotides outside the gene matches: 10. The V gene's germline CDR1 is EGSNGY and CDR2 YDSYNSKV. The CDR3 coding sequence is TGTGCCACCTGGGACGCCTCCCCCCCTTATAAGAAACTCTTT. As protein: CATWDASPPYKKLF.